A single TCR beta chain is shown here with its context. Its antigen remains unidentified. The CDR3 does not close with the conserved phenylalanine or tryptophan, likely indicating a read error. Relative to germline, V is 2 bases shorter and J is 4 bases shorter, with 18 bases between their ends. The CDR3 is made up of 16 amino acids, end residues included. The sequence is cut down to CDR3 DNA, 48 bases in frame from base 1. Per the germline V gene (reference sequence), SGHKS is the CDR1 and YYEKEE is the CDR2. The data were taken from a study of tumor-infiltrating lymphocytes in primary liver carcinoma (dated by TCRdb to about 2017). Looking at the study overall: Of the five patients, three men and two women aged 30 to 69 years, four had hepatocellular carcinoma and one had combined HCC and intrahepatic cholangiocarcinoma. The five patients had tumors staged T1-T3 N0M0, with maximum diameters ranging from about 4.2 to 11 cm. Samples yielded roughly 3.5 to 8 million productive TCRbeta reads; read depth did not differ significantly between tissue types. A total of 35 or so specimens from 5 patients, comprising 25 or so tumor regions, 5 adjacent noncancerous liver tissues and 5 peripheral blood samples, were covered by TCRbeta repertoire sequencing. Reproducibility between technical replicate repertoires was high, with correlation coefficients above 0.95 and mean shared-clone rates roughly 0.86. The study combined TCRbeta repertoire sequencing, expression microarrays and whole-exome sequencing across five regions of each liver tumor, with adjacent normal tissue and blood. Agilent mRNA microarray profiling was performed on the approximately 26 tumor region samples to relate TCRbeta repertoire diversity to the local molecular phenotype. Broad study findings and their caveats: With just 4 to 6 patients in the study, the authors point out that the findings should be validated in a larger study. The top 250 clones made up a significantly larger repertoire fraction in tumors than in blood (p = 0.039). Because only the TCR beta chain was sequenced and unpaired alpha chains were not captured, true repertoire diversity is likely underestimated. Since the samples were bulk and unsorted, there was no way to compare CD4+ and CD8+ T cell repertoires. Repertoire overlap was found to be higher between tumor regions (mean approximately 35%) than between tumor-adjacent (around 17%) or tumor-blood (about 15%) pairs, consistent with antigen-driven expansion. Only about 7.5-24% of top clones were found in all five regions of a tumor, suggesting spatial heterogeneity of tumor-infiltrating T cells.

Total RNA and DNA were co-extracted from roughly 20-30 mg of bulk tissue with the AllPrep DNA/RNA mini kit, without cell sorting. Between late 2015 and early 2016, five patients in China with histopathologically diagnosed primary liver carcinoma had their tumors surgically resected. At the time of sampling, the patients had chronic HBV infection and had not received any treatment. Each tumor was sampled at five spatially separated regions: the tumor centre plus the superior, inferior, left-lateral and right-lateral poles. Histological examination found more than 75% viable tumor cells in every tumor sample. Each fresh piece of tumor and adjacent tissue was cut in two, with one half stored in RNAlater at -80 degrees C and the other half sent for histology. Using a constant-region primer and ProtoScript II reverse transcriptase, TCRbeta-specific cDNA was reverse-transcribed from roughly 500 ng total RNA. TCRbeta libraries were built with three nested multiplex PCR rounds, a slightly modified ARM-PCR procedure. The first two PCR rounds used multiplex TRBV1-TRBV30 forward primers with a Cbeta reverse primer, each for about 9 cycles. Sample barcodes and Illumina adapters were attached in a final 25-cycle PCR using Deep VentR polymerase. Amplicons of 200-500 bp were gel-purified with a QIAquick gel extraction kit before sequencing. TCRbeta amplicons were sequenced on an Illumina HiSeq 2500 with 250-bp paired-end reads. Turning to the authors' computational methods: Quality trimming of reads was performed with Trimmomatic v0.33, and paired reads were merged with FLASH v1.2.11 so that full CDR3 sequences could be recovered. MiGEC v1.2.1b assigned V, D and J germline segments to the rearranged TCRbeta sequences. Clonotype statistics, along with Shannon-Wiener diversity indices, were calculated using VDJtools v1.0.0. To reduce sampling bias, subsequent analyses other than the diversity analysis used only the 250 most abundant clonotypes in each sample. The public reads were reanalyzed by TCRdb: fastp trimming at Q25, MiXCR alignment, in-frame beta chains only. Rows are unified per CDR3 protein, each entry keeping the most common DNA and genes. These V and J calls are TCRdb output, not the study's own analysis. The sample profile shows 100,000 to 120,000 distinct CDR3 sequences; approximately 78% of them were found once. Together, the top ten hold roughly a fifth of the sample.

This receptor chain uses TRBV5-5 and TRBJ1-1, and perhaps TRBD1 as D gene, on 5 matching bases. The sequenced sample was liver tumor tissue from sampling region 3. The label giving this sample's cell subset or site can be read as: tumor region T3, left-lateral pole. The TCR sequence derives from a man between 35 and 55 years old with primary liver carcinoma and hepatitis B virus infection. The DNA sequence is given as TGTGCCAGCAGCTTCCAGCAGGGAACCATGGCCACTGAAGCTTTCTTA. It translates as CASSFQQGTMATEAFL.